This TCR beta chain was retrieved from a study of blood T cell repertoires in COVID-19. Study context: Sample material is recorded as cDNA or gDNA derived from T cells, B-cell-depleted T cells, or PBMCs.

In the original analysis: Reference gene primer amplification in the assay estimated nucleated cell counts. Libraries were prepared by immunoSEQ multiplex PCR; TCRdb keeps only in-frame clonotypes and omits some of them. Clonal size and the V and J genes are those of that table, whereas D and trimming came from the DNA. The sample lists under 350,000 clones, around four fifths occurring once. The receptor's source is a man aged 55 to 69 who had recovered from COVID-19. The sequenced material came from peripheral blood.

CDR3 bases: TGCGCCAGCAGTGAGATCGGGTGGACACCAAAACGGGCTGAAGCTTTCTTT. It translates to CASSEIGWTPKRAEAFF. J is TRBJ1-1 and V is TRBV10-2; possibly TRBD1 for D (5 bases). Germline lookup yields CDR1 WSHSY and CDR2 SAAADI. CDR3 length: 17 residues. Deletions cut 2 bases from V and 6 bases from J, with 22 bases between.